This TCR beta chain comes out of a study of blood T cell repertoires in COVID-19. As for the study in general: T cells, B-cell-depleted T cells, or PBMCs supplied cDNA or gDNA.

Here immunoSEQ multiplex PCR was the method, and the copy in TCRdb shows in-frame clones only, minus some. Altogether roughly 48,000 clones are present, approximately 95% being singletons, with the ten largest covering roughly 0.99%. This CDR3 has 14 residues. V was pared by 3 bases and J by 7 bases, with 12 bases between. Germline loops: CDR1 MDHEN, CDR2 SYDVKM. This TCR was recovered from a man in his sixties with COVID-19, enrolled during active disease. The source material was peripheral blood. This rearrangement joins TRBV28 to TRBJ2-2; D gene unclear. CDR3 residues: CASSFLSGSGELFF. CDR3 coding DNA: TGTGCCAGCAGTTTCCTGTCAGGCAGCGGGGAGCTGTTTTTT.